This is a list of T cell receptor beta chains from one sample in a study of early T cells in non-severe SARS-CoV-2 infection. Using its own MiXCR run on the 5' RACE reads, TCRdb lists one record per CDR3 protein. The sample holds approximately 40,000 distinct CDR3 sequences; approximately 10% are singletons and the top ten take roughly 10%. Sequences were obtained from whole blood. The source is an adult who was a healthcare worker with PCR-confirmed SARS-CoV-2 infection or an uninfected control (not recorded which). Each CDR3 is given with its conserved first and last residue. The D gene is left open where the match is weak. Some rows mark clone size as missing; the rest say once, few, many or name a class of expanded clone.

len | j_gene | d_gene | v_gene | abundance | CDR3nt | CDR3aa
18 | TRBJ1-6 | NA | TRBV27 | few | TGTGCCAGCAGGTTGCGGCGACAGGAACTATCTCCTAATTCACCCCTCCACTTT | CASRLRRQELSPNSPLHF
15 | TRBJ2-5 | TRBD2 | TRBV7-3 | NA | TGTGCCAGCAGCCCCCTCGGGGGGGCCCAAGAGACCCAGTACTTC | CASSPLGGAQETQYF
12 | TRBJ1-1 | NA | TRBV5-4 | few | TGTGCCATCCGAAACATGAACACTGAAGCTTTCTTT | CAIRNMNTEAFF
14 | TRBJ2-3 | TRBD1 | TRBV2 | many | TGTGCCAGCATCCGGGACAGGGGCACAGATACGCAGTATTTT | CASIRDRGTDTQYF
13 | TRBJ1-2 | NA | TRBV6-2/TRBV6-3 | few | TGTGCCAGCAGTTACGGTCTGAACTATGGCTACACCTTC | CASSYGLNYGYTF
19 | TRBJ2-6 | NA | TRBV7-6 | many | TGTGCCAGCAGCTTAGAATGGAGGGGGAGGGCATCTGGGGCCAACGTCCTGACTTTC | CASSLEWRGRASGANVLTF
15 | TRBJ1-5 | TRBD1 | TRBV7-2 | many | TGTGCCAGCAGCTCCTTGACAGGGCTGGATCAGCCCCAGCATTTT | CASSSLTGLDQPQHF
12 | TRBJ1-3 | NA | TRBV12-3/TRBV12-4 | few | TGTGCCAGCAGTGCCAGCGGAAACACCATATATTTT | CASSASGNTIYF
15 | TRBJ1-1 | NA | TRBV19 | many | TGTGCCAGTAGTATAGATTCAGGGACATCCACTGAAGCTTTCTTT | CASSIDSGTSTEAFF
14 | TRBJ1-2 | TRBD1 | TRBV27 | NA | TGTGCCAGCAGTGCACGGGACAGCCGATATGGCTACACCTTC | CASSARDSRYGYTF
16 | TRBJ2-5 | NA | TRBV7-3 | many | TGTGCCAGCAGCGCCGGGCGGCGGGCGCTCCAAGAGACCCAGTACTTC | CASSAGRRALQETQYF
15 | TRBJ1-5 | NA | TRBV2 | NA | TGTGCCAGCAGTGAGGTCACGGTGGGCAATCAGCCCCAGCATTTT | CASSEVTVGNQPQHF
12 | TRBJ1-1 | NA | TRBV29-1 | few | TGCAGCGCACTTCGGTTGGGCACTGAAGCTTTCTTT | CSALRLGTEAFF
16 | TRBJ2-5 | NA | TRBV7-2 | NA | TGTGCCAGCAGCACAGCCGCAACAGAAACCGAAGAGACCCAGTACTTC | CASSTAATETEETQYF
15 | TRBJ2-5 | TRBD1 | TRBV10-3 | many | TGTGCCATCAGTGATGACAGGGGCCTAAAAGAGACCCAGTACTTC | CAISDDRGLKETQYF
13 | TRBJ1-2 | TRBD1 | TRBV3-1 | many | TGTGCCAGCAGCCTAGGGACAGTGTATGGCTACACCTTC | CASSLGTVYGYTF
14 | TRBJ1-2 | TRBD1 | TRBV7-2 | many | TGTGCCAGCAGCTCAGATACAGGGGGTTATGGCTACACCTTC | CASSSDTGGYGYTF
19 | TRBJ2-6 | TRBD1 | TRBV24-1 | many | TGTGCCACCAGTGGCCCTGACAGGGCGGGTCGGTCTGGGGCCAACGTCCTGACTTTC | CATSGPDRAGRSGANVLTF
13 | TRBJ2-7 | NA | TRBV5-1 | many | TGCGCCAGCAGCAGCCAAGCAGGGTACGAGCAGTACTTC | CASSSQAGYEQYF
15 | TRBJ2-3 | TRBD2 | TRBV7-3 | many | TGTGCCAGCAGCCGCGGGACTAGCGGGATAGATACGCAGTATTTT | CASSRGTSGIDTQYF
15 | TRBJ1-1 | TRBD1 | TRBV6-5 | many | TGTGCCAGCAGCCGACAAACGACAGGGCTGACTGAAGCTTTCTTT | CASSRQTTGLTEAFF
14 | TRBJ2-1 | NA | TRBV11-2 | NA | TGTGCCAGCAGCCAACCGGGACTTTACAATGAGCAGTTCTTC | CASSQPGLYNEQFF
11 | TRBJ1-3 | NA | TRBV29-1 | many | TGCAGCGTTAAGTCTGGAAACACCATATATTTT | CSVKSGNTIYF
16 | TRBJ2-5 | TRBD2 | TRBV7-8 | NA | TGTGCCAGCAGCTTAGTTAGCGGGGGGCAACAAGAGACCCAGTACTTC | CASSLVSGGQQETQYF
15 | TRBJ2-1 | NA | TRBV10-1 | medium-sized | TGCGCCAGCAGTGAGTCGCCAGGGGATAACAATGAGCAGTTCTTC | CASSESPGDNNEQFF
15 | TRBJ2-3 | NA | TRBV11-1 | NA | TGTGCCAGCAGCTCTAGCATGCCACGCACAGATACGCAGTATTTT | CASSSSMPRTDTQYF
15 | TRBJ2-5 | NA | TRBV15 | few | TGTGCCACCAGCAGAGATCCGGGACCCCAAGAGACCCAGTACTTC | CATSRDPGPQETQYF
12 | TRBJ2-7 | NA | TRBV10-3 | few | TGTGCCATCAGTGAGTACGGGGCCGAGCAGTACTTC | CAISEYGAEQYF
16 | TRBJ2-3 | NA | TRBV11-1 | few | TGTGCCAGCAGCCACCCAGGGGGGGGCAGCACAGATACGCAGTATTTT | CASSHPGGGSTDTQYF
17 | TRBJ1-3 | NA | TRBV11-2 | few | TGTGCCAGCAGCCCTCTAAACCAAGGGTTCTCTGGAAACACCATATATTTT | CASSPLNQGFSGNTIYF
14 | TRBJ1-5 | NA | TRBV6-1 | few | TGTGCCAGCAGTGAAGCGGGTGGGGTCCAGCCCCAGCATTTT | CASSEAGGVQPQHF
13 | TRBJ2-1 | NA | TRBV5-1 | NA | TGCGCCAGCAGCTTGGGAACGAGCAATGAGCAGTTCTTC | CASSLGTSNEQFF
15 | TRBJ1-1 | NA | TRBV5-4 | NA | TGTGCCAGCAGCTCTAAAGACAGGCGATTCACTGAAGCTTTCTTT | CASSSKDRRFTEAFF
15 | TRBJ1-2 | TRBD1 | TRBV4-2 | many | TGTGCCAGCGCACAGGGGTCGGATAGCTTCTATGGCTACACCTTC | CASAQGSDSFYGYTF
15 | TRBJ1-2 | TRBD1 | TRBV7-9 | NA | TGTGCCAGCAGCTTGGGGCAGGGGGACTACTATGGCTACACCTTC | CASSLGQGDYYGYTF
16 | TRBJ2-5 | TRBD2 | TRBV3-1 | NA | TGTGCCAGCAGCCAAGGGATACTAGCGGGGGGAGAGACCCAGTACTTC | CASSQGILAGGETQYF
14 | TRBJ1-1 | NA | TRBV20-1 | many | TGCAGTGCTAGGTCTGGGGCCACGAACACTGAAGCTTTCTTT | CSARSGATNTEAFF
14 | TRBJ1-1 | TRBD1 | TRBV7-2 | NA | TGTGCCAGCAGCTCCCGGGACAGGGCAATTGAAGCTTTCTTT | CASSSRDRAIEAFF
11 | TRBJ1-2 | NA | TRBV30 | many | TGTGCCTGGAGTCCCCGAGGCGGCTACACCTTC | CAWSPRGGYTF
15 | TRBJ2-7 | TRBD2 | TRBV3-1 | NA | TGTGCCAGCAGCCTAGTACGGGGGGGCGTCTACGAGCAGTACTTC | CASSLVRGGVYEQYF
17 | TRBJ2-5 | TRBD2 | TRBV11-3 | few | TGTGCCAGCAGCTTAGGTGGGACTAGCGGTACTCAAGAGACCCAGTACTTC | CASSLGGTSGTQETQYF
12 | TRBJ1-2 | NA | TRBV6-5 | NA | TGTGCCGTGACCCGAGGGCAAGATGGCTACACCTTC | CAVTRGQDGYTF
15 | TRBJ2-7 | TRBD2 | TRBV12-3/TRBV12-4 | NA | TGTGCCAGCAGTCCCCCGGCGGGGGGGCCCCACGAGCAGTACTTC | CASSPPAGGPHEQYF
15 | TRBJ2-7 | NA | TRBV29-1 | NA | TGCAGCGTTGAAGATCCTGGGGGCAGCTCCTACGAGCAGTACTTC | CSVEDPGGSSYEQYF
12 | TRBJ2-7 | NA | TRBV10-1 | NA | TGCGCCAGCAGTGGCTCAGGGGAAGAGCAGTACTTC | CASSGSGEEQYF
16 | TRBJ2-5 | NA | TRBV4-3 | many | TGCGCCAGCAGCCAAGTTTACAAGCTAGGGGAGGAGACCCAGTACTTC | CASSQVYKLGEETQYF
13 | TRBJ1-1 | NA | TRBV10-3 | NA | TGTGCCATCAGGGTGACCCAGAGTACTGAAGCTTTCTTT | CAIRVTQSTEAFF
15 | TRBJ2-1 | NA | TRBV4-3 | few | TGCGCCAGCAGCCAAGGAGGTGGGGGGCGGACTGAGCAGTTCTTC | CASSQGGGGRTEQFF
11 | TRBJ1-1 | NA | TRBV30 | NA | TGTGCCTGGAATCGGCCAGGAGAAGCTTTCTTT | CAWNRPGEAFF
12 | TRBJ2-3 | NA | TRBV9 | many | TGTGCCAGCAGCCTAAGCACAGATACGCAGTATTTT | CASSLSTDTQYF
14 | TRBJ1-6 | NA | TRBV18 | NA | TGTGCCAGCTCACCGCAGCCGGGGGATTCACCCCTCCACTTT | CASSPQPGDSPLHF
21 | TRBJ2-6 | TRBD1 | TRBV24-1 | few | TGTGCCACCAGTGACTCCCCGCAAAAGGGGGCGCAGCGCTCTGGGGCCAACGTCCTGACTTTC | CATSDSPQKGAQRSGANVLTF